One and the same sample provided the 20 T cell receptor beta chains below, sequenced in a study of T cells in Graves' hyperthyroidism and ophthalmopathy. RNA transcripts served as the template for amplifying TCR beta CDR3 regions. TCR CDR3 underwent first-round RT-PCR with the HTBI primer set. TCRdb passed the multiplex PCR reads through MiXCR, listing each CDR3 protein once. The sample lists approximately 700,000 distinct CDR3 sequences, roughly 17% occurring once. The source material was blood. The receptors derive from a man younger than 30 with Graves' hyperthyroidism.

This clonotype has ten or more counts. The V call is TRBV12-5, the J call TRBJ2-2; D is perhaps TRBD2 (6 bases). The CDR3 has 16 residues. CDR1 and CDR2 from the germline V gene are LGHNT and FRNRAP. V dropped 6 bases and J dropped 0 bases, with 14 bases sitting between them. CDR3 residues: CASGWGEQTNTGELFF. CDR3 DNA: TGTGCTAGTGGCTGGGGGGAACAGACGAACACCGGGGAGCTGTTTTTT.

This clonotype was recorded many times. The rearrangement joins TRBV30 to TRBJ1-2, with no clear D. V lost 0 bases, J lost 8 bases, and 13 bases lay in between. This CDR3 region has 13 residues. CDR1 and CDR2 (germline): GTSNPN, SVGIG (reference sequence). Here the CDR3 reads CAWSVSGREGYTF. The CDR3 DNA reads TGTGCCTGGAGTGTAAGTGGCCGCGAGGGCTACACCTTC.

The J gene is TRBJ2-1, the V gene TRBV28; 9 bases fit TRBD1. Germline lookup yields CDR1 MDHEN and CDR2 SYDVKM. The CDR3 has 15 residues. V gave up 2 bases and J gave up 6 bases; unmatched junction bases: 5. The CDR3 DNA sequence: TGTGCCAGCAGTTTACCCGGGACAGGGAGCAATGAGCAGTTCTTC. It yields the protein CASSLPGTGSNEQFF.

This clonotype was seen a few times. This chain links TRBV7-3 with TRBJ2-2; 14 nucleotides match TRBD2. The germline V gene has CDR1 SGHTA and CDR2 FQGTGA. This CDR3 contains 17 residues. Germline trimming cut 5 bases from V and 7 bases from J; bases unmatched to any gene: 9. The CDR3 DNA reads TGTGCCAGCAGCCCGGGGACTAGCGGGAGTTGGGGCGGGGAGCTGTTTTTT. It translates to CASSPGTSGSWGGELFF.

This clonotype was counted ten times or more. V usage is TRBV12-3 or TRBV12-4 and J usage is TRBJ2-7; no reliable D call. V was shortened by 1 base and J by 2 bases, with 9 bases between the two germline ends. The CDR3 length is 14 residues. The CDR3 DNA reads as TGTGCCAGCAGTTTAGTACAGAGTGCCTACGAGCAGTACTTC. Amino acids: CASSLVQSAYEQYF.

This sequence joins TRBV11-2 and TRBJ2-7; unclear D gene. The CDR3 covers 16 residues. V was cut by 1 base and J by 3 bases, with 16 bases left in between. Germline CDR1 reads SGHAT; CDR2 reads FQNNGV. CDR3 DNA: TGTGCCAGCAGCTTAGGGCCGAGTTATAGGGACTACGAGCAGTACTTC. Translated, it gives CASSLGPSYRDYEQYF.

The gene calls are TRBV19 and TRBJ2-6, with 11 positions matching TRBD1. Unmatched junction bases numbered 9, after V lost 5 bases and J lost 0 bases. The CDR3 is made up of 19 amino acids. Germline V gene lookup returns CDR1 LNHDA and CDR2 SQIVND (reference sequence). CDR3 in DNA: TGTGCCAGTAGTCCAGGACAGGGGGCGCAGGACTCTGGGGCCAACGTCCTGACTTTC. It specifies CASSPGQGAQDSGANVLTF.

Worth noting for this clonotype: A read error may account for a junction end that differs from germline. The chain has TRBV5-4 and TRBJ2-1; D is unclear. There are 11 residues in the CDR3. Germline CDR1 reads SGHNT; CDR2 reads YYREEE (reference sequence). The chain's CDR3 is CVSSNYNEQFF. The CDR3 DNA reads as TGTGTCAGCTCCAACTACAATGAGCAGTTCTTC. Supplemented by reference TRBV5-4 and TRBJ2-1, the full variable domain reads ETGVTQSPTHLIKTRGQQVTLRCSSQSGHNTVSWYQQALGQGPQFIFQYYREEENGRGNFPPRFSGLQFPNYSSELNVNALELDDSALYLCVSSNYNEQFFGPGTRLTVL.

This clonotype has ten or more counts. This chain joins TRBV4-2 and TRBJ1-1; perhaps TRBD1 as D (5 bases). The CDR3 is 14 amino acids. Germline V gene lookup returns CDR1 LGHNA and CDR2 YNFKEQ. Trimming left V 3 bases short and J 5 bases short, with 13 bases between. DNA of the CDR3: TGTGCCAGCAGCCACCAGGGCCACGATACTGAAGCTTTCTTT. Translation: CASSHQGHDTEAFF.

V and J are TRBV6-4 and TRBJ1-5, with D unresolved. V lost 3 bases and J 6 bases, leaving 9 bases between the germline ends. Germline assignment: CDR1 MRHNA and CDR2 SNTAGT. The CDR3 covers 13 residues. The CDR3, as DNA: TGTGCCAGCAGTGAGGTTGCGGGTCAGCCCCAGCATTTT. This encodes CASSEVAGQPQHF.

The chain combines TRBV5-1 with TRBJ2-1; 7 positions agree with TRBD2. Germline CDR1 and CDR2: SGHRS and YFSETQ. This CDR3 comprises 15 residues. Germline trimming cut 0 bases from V and 4 bases from J; bases unmatched to any gene: 4. The CDR3 nucleotides read TGCGCCAGCAGCTTGGGGGAGGGAAATTACAATGAGCAGTTCTTC. Translation: CASSLGEGNYNEQFF.

This clonotype came up many times. This chain links TRBV28 with TRBJ1-1, with 8 bases matching TRBD1. In germline, CDR1 is MDHEN, CDR2 SYDVKM. The CDR3 has 14 residues. The V segment lost 4 bases and the J segment 5 bases; nucleotides outside the gene matches: 6. CDR3 region: CASSSRGQGTEAFF. Written as DNA, the CDR3 is TGTGCCAGCAGTTCCCGCGGACAGGGAACTGAAGCTTTCTTT. The full variable domain, rest sourced from reference TRBV28 and TRBJ1-1, is DVKVTQSSRYLVKRTGEKVFLECVQDMDHENMFWYRQDPGLGLRLIYFSYDVKMKEKGDIPEGYSVSREKKERFSLILESASTNQTSMYLCASSSRGQGTEAFFGQGTRLTVV.

This clonotype was picked up a small number of times. J is TRBJ1-1 and V is TRBV5-1; D unclear. CDR3 length equals 16 residues. CDR1 is SGHRS and CDR2 is YFSETQ in the germline V gene. The V end lost 0 bases, the J end lost 0 bases, and 12 bases lay between the germline ends. In DNA, the CDR3 is TGCGCCAGCAGCTTGGTCGGGGTATCGCTGAACACTGAAGCTTTCTTT. Its translation: CASSLVGVSLNTEAFF.

The table lists this clonotype with a few counts. V usage is TRBV29-1 and J usage is TRBJ1-5; D unclear. The CDR3 totals 12 residues. CDR1 is SQVTM, CDR2 ANQGSEA, per germline. V lost 4 bases, J lost 0 bases, and 4 bases lay in between. CDR3 residues: CSVGDSNQPQHF. CDR3 nucleotides: TGCAGCGTTGGGGATAGCAATCAGCCCCAGCATTTT.

A remark on this clonotype: A much larger clonotype is one base distant, so this may be a read error. The chain carries TRBV13 and TRBJ2-1; D gene unclear. CDR3 length: 14 amino acids. V was clipped by 3 bases and J by 12 bases, with 18 bases between them. CDR1 is PRHDT and CDR2 is FYEKMQ in the germline V gene (reference sequence). CDR3 sequence: CASSFRSTASGQFF. As DNA, the CDR3 is TGTGCCAGCAGCTTTAGAAGCACAGCCAGTGGGCAGTTCTTC. The full variable domain, rest sourced from reference TRBV13 and TRBJ2-1, is AAGVIQSPRHLIKEKRETATLKCYPIPRHDTVYWYQQGPGQDPQFLISFYEKMQSDKGSIPDRFSAQQFSDYHSELNMSSLELGDSALYFCASSFRSTASGQFFGPGTRLTVL.

This clonotype has a handful of counts. V gene TRBV12-3 or TRBV12-4 combines with J gene TRBJ1-1; D is ambiguous. This CDR3 contains 15 residues. Trimming stripped 5 bases from V and 1 base from J, with 14 bases between. DNA of the CDR3: TGTGCCAGCAGTCCGTGGGGAATGGGGAACACTGAAGCTTTCTTT. Protein sequence: CASSPWGMGNTEAFF.

This clonotype appeared many times. The chain uses TRBV3-1 and TRBJ2-7; D assignment may be TRBD1 or TRBD2 (5 bases each). Deletions cut 4 bases from V and 1 base from J, with 11 bases between. CDR1 is LGHDT, CDR2 YNNKEL, per germline (reference sequence). This CDR3 comprises 14 residues. As DNA, the CDR3 is TGTGCCAGCAGCCCAACGGGACCATCCTACGAGCAGTACTTC. Amino acid sequence: CASSPTGPSYEQYF.

This clonotype was picked up many times. The rearrangement joins TRBV7-9 to TRBJ2-3; D is undetermined. CDR1 is SEHNR, CDR2 FQNEAQ, per germline (reference sequence). Trimming removed 5 bases from V and 0 bases from J, with 9 bases in between. CDR3 size: 14 residues. CDR3 protein: CASSPRISTDTQYF. As DNA, the CDR3 is TGTGCCAGCAGCCCTCGTATAAGCACAGATACGCAGTATTTT.

V usage is TRBV5-1 and J usage is TRBJ2-5, with D possibly TRBD1 on 6 matching bases. From germline, CDR1 is SGHRS and CDR2 YFSETQ. Trimming pared 0 bases from V and 0 bases from J, leaving 6 bases between. There are 14 residues in the CDR3. CDR3 DNA sequence: TGCGCCAGCAGCTTGGGACAGGACCAAGAGACCCAGTACTTC. Its protein product is CASSLGQDQETQYF.

Only a few counts were recorded for this clonotype. The chain uses TRBV9 and TRBJ1-6; a weak D match, TRBD1 (6 bases). Germline-derived CDR1 and CDR2 are SGDLS and YYNGEE. The CDR3 length is 14 residues. V was pared by 0 bases and J by 9 bases, with 10 bases between. DNA of the CDR3: TGTGCCAGCAGCGTAGGAAAGGGGGGTTCACCCCTCCACTTT. It yields the protein CASSVGKGGSPLHF.